The 20 T cell receptor beta chains reported below all come from one sample, sequenced in a study of blood T cell repertoires in COVID-19. Sequencing used immunoSEQ multiplex PCR; TCRdb keeps in-frame clones, though not all of them. The sample contains 300,000 or so clones, 85% to 90% of which appear only once. The sample comprised peripheral blood. Receptors originate from a woman in her 30s with COVID-19, enrolled during active disease.

The CDR3 region is CAWANSLNTEAFF. In DNA, the CDR3 is TGTGCCTGGGCGAACAGCTTGAACACTGAAGCTTTCTTT. The chain joins TRBV30 to TRBJ1-1; D is uncertain. CDR1 is GTSNPN, CDR2 SVGIG, per germline (reference sequence). V shed 5 bases and J shed 0 bases, with 10 bases lying between them. The CDR3 is 13 residues long.

The genes are TRBV5-1 and TRBJ2-3; 11 positions agree with TRBD2. Trimming cost V 4 bases and J 3 bases; bases outside gene matches: 7. The CDR3 consists of 16 residues. CDR1 is SGHRS and CDR2 is YFSETQ in the germline V gene. The CDR3 region has the DNA TGCGCCAGCAGCCAAAGCCTAGCGGGAGGAACAGATACGCAGTATTTT. Amino acid sequence: CASSQSLAGGTDTQYF.

The chain is built from TRBV7-9 and TRBJ2-1; D is unclear. V lost 1 base and J lost 8, with 15 bases in between. Looked up from germline, CDR1 is SEHNR and CDR2 is FQNEAQ (reference sequence). The CDR3 spans 15 residues. The CDR3 reads CASSLEGGVWYEQFF. Written as DNA, the CDR3 is TGTGCCAGCAGCTTAGAAGGCGGAGTATGGTATGAGCAGTTCTTC.

The CDR3 DNA sequence: TGTGCCAGCAGCCAAAGTCTAGCGGGAGAGAACGAGCAGTACTTC. Residues: CASSQSLAGENEQYF. The rearrangement uses TRBV3-1 (or the pseudogene TRBV3-2) and TRBJ2-7; TRBD2 matches at 10 bases. The V and J ends lost 2 bases and 5 bases, in that order; junction bases with no gene match: 6. The CDR3 is 15 amino acids. Per the germline V gene, CDR1 is LGHDT and CDR2 is YNNKEL (reference sequence).

The chain couples TRBV12-3 or TRBV12-4 to TRBJ2-7; 9 bases match TRBD1. This CDR3 spans 13 amino acids. The ends lost 4 bases at V and 8 bases at J; junction bases unmatched: 6. This chain's CDR3 is CASSSGQGYKQYF. The CDR3, as DNA: TGTGCCAGCAGTTCGGGACAGGGATACAAGCAGTACTTC.

The chain combines TRBV27 with TRBJ2-2, with 10 bases matching TRBD2. After removal of 3 bases from V and 7 bases from J, the junction contained 5 bases not matched to a gene. This CDR3 comprises 15 residues. The V gene's germline CDR1 is MNHEY and CDR2 SMNVEV (reference sequence). Here the CDR3 DNA reads TGTGCCAGCAGTTTCCTAGCGGGAGCCCGCGGGGAGCTGTTTTTT. Translated, it gives CASSFLAGARGELFF.

The count of this clone is one. The rearrangement joins TRBV5-5 to TRBJ1-6; 7 bases agree with TRBD1. Germline V gives CDR1 SGHKS, CDR2 YYEKEE (reference sequence). CDR3 size: 17 residues. J was trimmed by 4 bases and V by 1 base; bases with no gene match: 8. CDR3 in amino acids: CASSLRRNRGYNSPLHF. In nucleotides, the CDR3 is TGTGCCAGCAGCTTGAGAAGGAACAGGGGTTATAATTCACCCCTCCACTTT.

The chain couples TRBV12-3 or TRBV12-4 to TRBJ1-5; D not resolved. CDR3 length equals 13 residues. V lost 3 bases and J 6 bases, leaving 9 bases between the germline ends. In DNA, the CDR3 is TGTGCCAGCAGTTTCCATCCCGGTCAGCCCCAGCATTTT. Amino acids: CASSFHPGQPQHF.

V usage is TRBV19 and J usage is TRBJ1-2; D may be TRBD1 (5 bases). V lost 10 bases to trimming and J lost 10 bases, with 16 bases between them. The CDR3 totals 11 residues. Looked up from germline, CDR1 is LNHDA and CDR2 is SQIVND (reference sequence). Here the CDR3 reads CATQGSRDYTF. DNA of the CDR3: TGTGCCACCCAGGGTTCTCGCGACTACACCTTC.

This chain links TRBV9 with TRBJ2-3; tentative D call: TRBD2 (5 bases). Germline V gene sequence: CDR1 SGDLS, CDR2 YYNGEE. The V gene lost 0 bases and the J gene lost 0 bases, with 11 bases spanning the gap. There are 16 residues in the CDR3. CDR3 residues: CASSVGWRVSTDTQYF. CDR3 coding DNA: TGTGCCAGCAGCGTAGGGTGGCGGGTTAGCACAGATACGCAGTATTTT.

V gene TRBV11-2 combines with J gene TRBJ2-5; TRBD2 matches at 13 bases. The germline V gene encodes CDR1 SGHAT and CDR2 FQNNGV. The CDR3 length is 16 residues. V was clipped by 1 base and J by 6 bases; unmatched bases: 5. CDR3 coding DNA: TGTGCCAGCAGCTTAGTAACTAGCGGGAGGGGACAGACCCAGTACTTC. Translated: CASSLVTSGRGQTQYF.

V is TRBV5-1 and J is TRBJ1-6; 7 bases line up with TRBD1. With 3 bases clipped from V and 11 bases from J, the junction kept 14 bases outside the gene matches. Germline V lookup: CDR1 SGHRS, CDR2 YFSETQ. The CDR3 runs 16 residues. CDR3 amino acids: CASSYGTALSLTPLHF. The CDR3 DNA follows: TGCGCCAGCAGCTACGGGACAGCCCTAAGTTTGACACCCCTCCACTTT.

This clone was seen a single time. The chain recombines TRBV11-2 with TRBJ2-3, with 7 bases aligning to TRBD1. Germline CDR1 reads SGHAT; CDR2 reads FQNNGV. With V trimmed by 0 bases and J by 2 bases, 5 bases remained unmatched. The CDR3 sequence is 16 residues long. Here the CDR3 reads CASSLERTGPTDTQYF. The CDR3 DNA reads as TGTGCCAGCAGCTTAGAGAGGACAGGACCCACAGATACGCAGTATTTT.

The gene calls are TRBV27 and TRBJ2-7; TRBD2 aligns across 10 bases. CDR1 and CDR2 from the germline V gene are MNHEY and SMNVEV (reference sequence). Trimming took 1 base from V and 4 from J; bases not matched to a gene: 4. The length of the CDR3 is 15 residues. In DNA, the CDR3 is TGTGCCAGCAGTTTATTGGCTAGCGGGAGATACGAGCAGTACTTC. Its translation is CASSLLASGRYEQYF.

The rearrangement links TRBV19 to TRBJ1-6, with 9 nucleotides matching TRBD1. The CDR3 totals 16 residues. V lost 4 bases, J lost 6 bases, and 7 bases stayed unmatched. CDR1 LNHDA and CDR2 SQIVND come from the germline V gene (reference sequence). CDR3 nucleotides: TGTGCCAGTAGTACCGGACAGGGGATGGGTAATTCACCCCTCCACTTT. This sequence encodes CASSTGQGMGNSPLHF.

The gene calls are TRBV19 and TRBJ2-7; 9 bases map to TRBD2. This CDR3 is built from 14 residues. Germline-derived CDR1 and CDR2 are LNHDA and SQIVND (reference sequence). With 10 bases clipped from V and 5 bases from J, the junction kept 12 bases outside the gene matches. DNA for the CDR3: TGTGCCAAGTCACCTTTAGCGGGAGTTGACGAGCAGTACTTC. This codes for CAKSPLAGVDEQYF.

This chain joins TRBV30 and TRBJ1-2; maybe TRBD1 (5 bases). Germline-derived CDR1 and CDR2 are GTSNPN and SVGIG (reference sequence). The CDR3 is 13 amino acids. Trimming pared 3 bases from V and 8 bases from J, leaving 16 bases between. This CDR3 reads CAWREGSQGGYTF. The CDR3 nucleotides are TGTGCCTGGAGGGAGGGCTCCCAGGGCGGCTACACCTTC. Full variable domain (outside the CDR3, taken from reference TRBV30 and TRBJ1-2): SQTIHQWPATLVQPVGSPLSLECTVEGTSNPNLYWYRQAAGRGLQLLFYSVGIGQISSEVPQNLSASRPQDRQFILSSKKLLLSDSGFYLCAWREGSQGGYTFGSGTRLTVV.

The rearrangement links TRBV10-3 to TRBJ2-6; D is possibly TRBD1 (6 bases). The germline gives CDR1 ENHRY, CDR2 SYGVKD. The length of the CDR3 is 16 residues. Trimming took off 4 bases at V and 0 bases at J, with 10 bases between the two ends. CDR3 region: CAISATQGSGANVLTF. The DNA of the CDR3 is TGTGCCATCAGTGCAACACAGGGCTCTGGGGCCAACGTCCTGACTTTC.

The chain recombines TRBV30 with TRBJ1-5; D may be TRBD1 (6 bases). This CDR3 comprises 15 residues. Germline lookup yields CDR1 GTSNPN and CDR2 SVGIG (reference sequence). V lost 0 bases to trimming and J lost 6 bases, with 15 bases between them. CDR3 coding DNA: TGTGCCTGGAGTGTACAAGGACAGAGGGCTCAGCCCCAGCATTTT. Its protein is CAWSVQGQRAQPQHF.

V and J are TRBV19 and TRBJ1-2; D perhaps matches TRBD1 (5 bases). This CDR3 has 14 amino acids. Trimming shortened V by 1 base and J by 4 bases, and 10 bases separated the two germline ends. Germline V CDR1 and CDR2: LNHDA, SQIVND (reference sequence). In DNA form, the CDR3 reads TGTGCCAGTAGTATAGCGATCCAGGGCTATGGCTACACCTTC. This gives the protein CASSIAIQGYGYTF.